This T cell receptor beta chain was captured in a study of a mutant IDH1 vaccine in newly diagnosed glioma. Profiled with immunoSEQ multiplex PCR; TCRdb holds only in-frame clones, not every one. This table has around 63,000 clones, about 90% appearing once. Time point specified: baseline, week 1 (first vaccination visit). Treatment specified: pre-vaccination baseline after standard-of-care therapy. This TCR derives from a man between 45 and 60 years old with glioma. The sample consisted of PBMCs, taken from a glioma patient treated with radiotherapy, temozolomide or both.

The chain's CDR3 is CASSWHPDSYEQYF. CDR3 DNA sequence: TGCGCCAGCAGCTGGCACCCAGACTCCTACGAGCAGTACTTC. The chain joins TRBV5-1 to TRBJ2-7; D is undetermined. Trimming removed 3 bases from V and 0 bases from J, with 10 bases in between. Germline CDR1 SGHRS, CDR2 YFSETQ. The CDR3 totals 14 residues.